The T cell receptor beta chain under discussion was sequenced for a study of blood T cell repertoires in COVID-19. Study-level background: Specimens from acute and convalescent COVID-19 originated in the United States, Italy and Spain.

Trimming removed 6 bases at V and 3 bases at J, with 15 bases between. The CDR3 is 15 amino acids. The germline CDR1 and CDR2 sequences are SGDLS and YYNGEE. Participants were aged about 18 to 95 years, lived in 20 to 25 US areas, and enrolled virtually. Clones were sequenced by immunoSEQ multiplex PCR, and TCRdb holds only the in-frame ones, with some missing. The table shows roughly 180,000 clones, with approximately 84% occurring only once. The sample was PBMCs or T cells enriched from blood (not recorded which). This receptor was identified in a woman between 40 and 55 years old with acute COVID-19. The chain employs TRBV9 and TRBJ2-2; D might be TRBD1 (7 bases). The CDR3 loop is CASTGGQGDTGELFF. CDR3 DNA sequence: TGTGCCAGCACCGGAGGGCAGGGGGACACCGGGGAGCTGTTTTTT.